Below, 32 T cell receptor beta chains from the same sample are listed, as sequenced in a study of T cell repertoires in cytomegalovirus infection. One entry per CDR3 protein results from TCRdb running MiXCR on the reads. The data contain about 76,000 distinct CDR3 sequences, more than 3.5% of them singletons. The sample consisted of PBMCs. The receptors were gathered from a human donor in good health (CMV status not recorded). Some clones in this sample may be carry-over from other donors' samples.

This clonotype came up many times. This chain connects TRBV19 to TRBJ1-1; D might be TRBD1 (5 bases). The germline V and J ends were trimmed by 10 bases and 1 base, with 7 bases remaining between them. The CDR3 runs 11 residues. Germline CDR1 and CDR2: LNHDA and SQIVND (reference sequence). The CDR3 region is CATTGNTEAFF. Here the CDR3 DNA reads TGTGCCACAACAGGGAACACTGAAGCTTTCTTT.

This clonotype was seen at least ten times. This chain connects TRBV12-3 or TRBV12-4 to TRBJ1-1, with D perhaps TRBD1 (5 bases). Trimming pared 7 bases from V and 1 base from J, leaving 22 bases between. The CDR3 sequence is 17 residues long. DNA of the CDR3: TGTGCCAGCAACGAAGACCCGGGACGGAAACAGAACACTGAAGCTTTCTTT. It encodes CASNEDPGRKQNTEAFF.

This clonotype was seen once. It may be a read error: a sequence one base away is much more abundant. CDR3 coding DNA: TGTGCCACCAGTGAACCCTTATCCGATGAGCAGTTCTTC. Its translation is CATSEPLSDEQFF. The chain uses TRBV24-1 and TRBJ2-1, with D hard to call. Germline V gene lookup returns CDR1 KGHDR and CDR2 SFDVKD. The CDR3 loop spans 13 amino acids. V lost 4 bases and J lost 8, with 11 bases in between.

The chain has TRBV30 and TRBJ1-1; D not certain. Trimming stripped 4 bases from V and 4 bases from J, with 16 bases between. The length of the CDR3 is 14 residues. Germline V lookup: CDR1 GTSNPN, CDR2 SVGIG (reference sequence). In DNA form, the CDR3 reads TGTGCCTGGAATATCGGAGGCCCAGTCACTGAAGCTTTCTTT. Its translation is CAWNIGGPVTEAFF.

This clonotype has ten or more counts. V and J are TRBV19 and TRBJ2-3; no definite D call. V shed 5 bases and J shed 0 bases, with 9 bases lying between them. The CDR3 runs to 14 residues. CDR1 and CDR2 from the germline V gene are LNHDA and SQIVND (reference sequence). DNA of the CDR3: TGTGCCAGTAGTCCGGGCGTTAGCACAGATACGCAGTATTTT. Protein sequence: CASSPGVSTDTQYF. The full variable domain, with the rest looked up from reference TRBV19 and TRBJ2-3, is DGGITQSPKYLFRKEGQNVTLSCEQNLNHDAMYWYRQDPGQGLRLIYYSQIVNDFQKGDIAEGYSVSREKKESFPLTVTSAQKNPTAFYLCASSPGVSTDTQYFGPGTRLTVL.

This clonotype was picked up many times. The CDR3 nucleotides are TGTGCCAGCAGCCAAGGGGTCCCCCAGGACGAGCAGTACTTC. Its protein is CASSQGVPQDEQYF. J is TRBJ2-7 and V is TRBV14; D unresolved. Trimming cost V 1 base and J 5 bases, with 12 bases left between them. This CDR3 spans 14 amino acids. Per the germline V gene, CDR1 is SGHDN and CDR2 is FVKESK.

This clonotype was seen repeatedly, ten times or more. CDR3 DNA sequence: TGTGCCAGCAGTCCGAGGACAGGGATGACTGAAGCTTTCTTT. Protein sequence: CASSPRTGMTEAFF. The genes are TRBV28 and TRBJ1-1; 8 bases are shared with TRBD1. This CDR3 comprises 14 residues. V lost 5 bases to trimming and J lost 5 bases; unmatched junction nucleotides: 7. Germline CDR1 MDHEN, CDR2 SYDVKM.

There are many counts of this clonotype. The CDR3 sequence is CASSLGPKDTQYF. The CDR3 DNA reads as TGTGCCAGCAGCTTAGGTCCCAAAGATACGCAGTATTTT. The V and J genes are TRBV7-2 and TRBJ2-3; D unclear. The CDR3 is 13 amino acids. Germline CDR1 reads SGHTA; CDR2 reads FQGNSA. V was clipped by 1 base and J by 5 bases, with 7 bases between them.

This clonotype was recorded many times. A junction boundary mismatches the germline segment, possibly from a read error. The chain employs TRBV5-5 and TRBJ2-5, with D tentatively TRBD1 or TRBD2 (7 bases each). Germline V gives CDR1 SGHKS, CDR2 YYEKEE (reference sequence). CDR3 length: 15 residues. The CDR3 loop is CVSRPPGGARETQYF. CDR3 nucleotide sequence: TGTGTCAGCAGACCGCCAGGGGGGGCCAGAGAGACCCAGTACTTC.

This clonotype appeared many times. The rearrangement uses TRBV7-2 and TRBJ1-3; maybe TRBD1 (6 bases). Germline-derived CDR1 and CDR2 are SGHTA and FQGNSA. Trimming pared 0 bases from V and 0 bases from J, leaving 9 bases between. There are 16 residues in the CDR3. The CDR3 sequence: CASSLAVGGSGNTIYF. As DNA, the CDR3 is TGTGCCAGCAGCTTAGCAGTAGGGGGCTCTGGAAACACCATATATTTT.

This clonotype was observed at least ten times. The CDR3 DNA reads as TGTGCCAGCAGCTTAGTTTCAGGTTATGGAAACACCATATATTTT. It encodes CASSLVSGYGNTIYF. V gene TRBV7-9 combines with J gene TRBJ1-3; D remains ambiguous. Germline loops: CDR1 SEHNR, CDR2 FQNEAQ (reference sequence). The CDR3 covers 15 residues. V dropped 1 base and J dropped 3 bases, with 10 bases sitting between them.

This clonotype was seen at least ten times. The chain carries TRBV27 and TRBJ2-1, with TRBD2 matching over 7 bases. V lost 2 bases and J lost 0; bases outside the gene matches: 7. Germline assignment: CDR1 MNHEY and CDR2 SMNVEV (reference sequence). The CDR3 sequence is 17 residues long. The CDR3 loop reads CASSLATSRSSYNEQFF. CDR3 bases: TGTGCCAGCAGTTTAGCGACTAGCCGTAGCTCCTACAATGAGCAGTTCTTC.

In this sample, this clonotype turned up many times. One junction end disagrees with the germline gene, perhaps due to a read error. This chain joins TRBV7-7 and TRBJ2-7, with D possibly matching TRBD2 (6 bases). Germline CDR1 is SSHAT and CDR2 is FNYEAQ (reference sequence). This CDR3 has 15 residues. In DNA, the CDR3 is TGTGCTAGCAGCTTAGCCCAGGGAGGCCACTACGAGCAGTACTTC. It is translated as CASSLAQGGHYEQYF.

In this sample, this clonotype turned up many times. The chain employs TRBV19 and TRBJ1-4; the D gene is possibly TRBD1 (5 bases). The germline V and J ends were trimmed by 10 bases and 7 bases, with 16 bases remaining between them. Germline CDR1 is LNHDA and CDR2 is SQIVND (reference sequence). CDR3 length equals 13 residues. The DNA for the CDR3 is TGTGCCACAACTACGGGGGGATTTGAAAAACTGTTTTTT. Residues: CATTTGGFEKLFF.

In this sample, this clonotype turned up a few times. The chain combines TRBV18 with TRBJ2-5; D is unresolved. The V gene's germline CDR1 is KGHSH and CDR2 LQKENI. V was cut by 3 bases and J by 5 bases, with 10 bases left in between. The CDR3 runs to 13 residues. DNA for the CDR3: TGTGCCAGCTCACCCGAAGGTTTGGAGACCCAGTACTTC. It is translated as CASSPEGLETQYF.

The chain combines TRBV20-1 with TRBJ1-6, with 8 nucleotides matching TRBD1. Germline V gene sequence: CDR1 DFQATT, CDR2 SNEGSKA (reference sequence). Losses at the gene ends were 5 bases for V and 7 bases for J; bases not matched to a gene: 4. The CDR3 contains 13 residues. As DNA, the CDR3 is TGCAGTGCTGGCGGACAGGGAAATTCACCCCTCCACTTT. This gives the protein CSAGGQGNSPLHF.

This clonotype has at least ten counts. The rearrangement links TRBV7-2 to TRBJ1-1; no clear D gene. Trimming took 5 bases from V and 0 from J, leaving 13 bases between them. CDR1 and CDR2 (germline): SGHTA, FQGNSA. This CDR3 contains 15 residues. CDR3 bases: TGTGCCAGCAGCCCCTGGACCGATATGAACACTGAAGCTTTCTTT. Its protein is CASSPWTDMNTEAFF.

The table lists this clonotype with a few counts. The chain uses TRBV20-1 and TRBJ2-4; either TRBD1 or TRBD2 may supply D (5 bases each). V was pared by 0 bases and J by 9 bases, with 15 bases between. The V gene's germline CDR1 is DFQATT and CDR2 SNEGSKA (reference sequence). There are 14 residues in the CDR3. The CDR3 protein is CSARDLGAGSIQYF. Here the CDR3 DNA reads TGCAGTGCTAGAGATCTCGGGGCAGGGTCCATTCAGTACTTC.

This clonotype was recorded many times. The chain recombines TRBV14 with TRBJ2-7, with TRBD1 matching over 7 bases. The CDR3 sequence is 16 residues long. Looked up from germline, CDR1 is SGHDN and CDR2 is FVKESK. The ends lost 4 bases at V and 7 bases at J; junction bases unmatched: 16. The CDR3 loop reads CASSRYRGTLPGEQYF. In DNA form, the CDR3 reads TGTGCCAGCAGCCGATACAGGGGCACCCTCCCGGGTGAGCAGTACTTC.

This clonotype was recorded at least ten times. The J gene is TRBJ1-3, the V gene TRBV18, with 8 nucleotides matching TRBD1. J gave up 0 bases and V 2 bases, and 6 bases lay outside the gene matches. In germline, CDR1 is KGHSH, CDR2 LQKENI. The CDR3 contains 17 residues. CDR3 loop: CASSPDRGMSSGNTIYF. The CDR3 DNA follows: TGTGCCAGCTCACCAGACAGGGGAATGAGCTCTGGAAACACCATATATTTT.

This clonotype was detected many times. The chain joins TRBV7-2 to TRBJ1-2, with D perhaps matching TRBD1 (5 bases). Germline lookup yields CDR1 SGHTA and CDR2 FQGNSA. CDR3 length: 14 residues. V dropped 5 bases and J dropped 6 bases, with 16 bases sitting between them. The CDR3 DNA reads as TGTGCCAGCAGCCCCACCTGGACAAATCATGGCTACACCTTC. As protein: CASSPTWTNHGYTF. The full variable domain, its missing parts supplied by reference TRBV7-2 and TRBJ1-2, is GAGVSQSPSNKVTEKGKDVELRCDPISGHTALYWYRQSLGQGLEFLIYFQGNSAPDKSGLPSDRFSAERTGGSVSTLTIQRTQQEDSAVYLCASSPTWTNHGYTFGSGTRLTVV.

This clonotype was recorded at least ten times. This chain connects TRBV20-1 to TRBJ1-2, with D hard to call. This CDR3 has 14 amino acids. Deletions cut 0 bases from V and 2 bases from J, with 10 bases between. The germline V gene has CDR1 DFQATT and CDR2 SNEGSKA (reference sequence). CDR3 nucleotides: TGCAGTGCTAGAGATCTCCCGGGGAACTATGGCTACACCTTC. Translating it yields CSARDLPGNYGYTF.

This clonotype was seen ten or more times. The CDR3 loop reads CASSSGQGHQPQHF. The CDR3 DNA reads TGTGCCAGCAGCTCCGGACAGGGTCACCAGCCCCAGCATTTT. The chain combines TRBV7-2 with TRBJ1-5; 8 positions match TRBD1. Per the germline V gene, CDR1 is SGHTA and CDR2 is FQGNSA. The CDR3 is 14 residues long. J gave up 7 bases and V 4 bases, and 6 bases lay outside the gene matches.

This clonotype was recorded at least ten times. This rearrangement joins TRBV9 to TRBJ2-5, with TRBD2 matching 8 bases. The ends lost 6 bases at V and 2 bases at J; junction bases unmatched: 6. The length of the CDR3 is 14 residues. CDR1 is SGDLS and CDR2 is YYNGEE in the germline V gene. In DNA, the CDR3 is TGTGCCAGCAATGCCGGGGGGGGACAAGAGACCCAGTACTTC. As protein: CASNAGGGQETQYF.

This clonotype was seen ten or more times. The rearrangement uses TRBV19 and TRBJ2-5, with D perhaps being TRBD1 or TRBD2 (6 bases each). The CDR3 is made up of 13 amino acids. Germline V lookup: CDR1 LNHDA, CDR2 SQIVND (reference sequence). The V and J ends lost 3 bases and 4 bases respectively, with 9 bases between them. CDR3 in amino acids: CASSIGGGETQYF. CDR3 sequence (DNA): TGTGCCAGTAGTATTGGAGGGGGAGAGACCCAGTACTTC.

In this sample, this clonotype turned up many times. The chain carries TRBV19 and TRBJ1-1, with D unclear. Trimming took off 3 bases at V and 5 bases at J, with 10 bases between the two ends. CDR1 LNHDA and CDR2 SQIVND come from the germline V gene (reference sequence). The CDR3 extends over 13 amino acids. The CDR3 protein is CASSMSRQTEAFF. The CDR3 region has the DNA TGTGCCAGTAGTATGAGCCGCCAGACTGAAGCTTTCTTT.

This clonotype was counted many times. J is TRBJ1-2 and V is TRBV10-3; 8 bases match TRBD1. The germline V gene has CDR1 ENHRY and CDR2 SYGVKD. The CDR3 length is 13 residues. V shed 4 bases and J 6 bases; nucleotides not matched to a gene: 4. CDR3 in amino acids: CAISGTGLDGYTF. DNA for the CDR3: TGTGCCATCAGTGGGACAGGGTTGGATGGCTACACCTTC.

This clonotype ranks as medium-sized (0.01 to 0.1%). The rearrangement uses TRBV7-2 and TRBJ2-3, with 8 bases lining up with TRBD2. CDR1 is SGHTA, CDR2 FQGNSA, per germline. The CDR3 has 17 amino acids. V lost 5 bases and J lost 0; bases outside the gene matches: 10. CDR3 in amino acids: CASSLRLAGRSTDTQYF. CDR3 coding DNA: TGTGCCAGCAGCCTCCGTCTAGCGGGCCGTAGCACAGATACGCAGTATTTT.

This clonotype occurred many times. This sequence joins TRBV7-3 and TRBJ2-6; no definite D call. Germline lookup yields CDR1 SGHTA and CDR2 FQGTGA. The CDR3 runs to 16 residues. The V end lost 2 bases, the J end lost 0 bases, and 8 bases lay between the germline ends. The CDR3 sequence is CASSLFKASGANVLTF. Written as DNA, the CDR3 is TGTGCCAGCAGCTTATTCAAGGCCTCTGGGGCCAACGTCCTGACTTTC.

This clonotype was seen at least ten times. The rearrangement joins TRBV28 to TRBJ1-1; a possible D gene is TRBD1 (5 bases). This CDR3 has 12 amino acids. Trimming left V 8 bases short and J 1 base short, with 8 bases between. CDR1 MDHEN and CDR2 SYDVKM come from the germline V gene. CDR3 amino acids: CASGTGNTEAFF. In DNA form, the CDR3 reads TGTGCCAGCGGGACCGGGAACACTGAAGCTTTCTTT.

This clonotype was seen at least ten times. The rearrangement joins TRBV6-2 or TRBV6-3 to TRBJ1-5; 7 bases align to TRBD1. Germline V lookup: CDR1 MNHEY, CDR2 SVGEGT. CDR3 size: 16 residues. The V and J ends lost 7 bases and 3 bases, in that order; junction bases with no gene match: 12. CDR3 in DNA: TGTGCCAGCAAGATGTCCCGGGACAGATTCAATCAGCCCCAGCATTTT. Translation gives CASKMSRDRFNQPQHF.

This clonotype has ten or more counts. This chain links TRBV7-9 with TRBJ1-6; a weak D match, TRBD1 (6 bases). The CDR3 is 16 amino acids. Per the germline V gene, CDR1 is SEHNR and CDR2 is FQNEAQ (reference sequence). V lost 5 bases and J lost 2, with 13 bases in between. This CDR3 is CASSHRDGPYNSPLHF. The CDR3 coding sequence is TGTGCCAGCAGCCACAGGGATGGTCCCTATAATTCACCCCTCCACTTT.